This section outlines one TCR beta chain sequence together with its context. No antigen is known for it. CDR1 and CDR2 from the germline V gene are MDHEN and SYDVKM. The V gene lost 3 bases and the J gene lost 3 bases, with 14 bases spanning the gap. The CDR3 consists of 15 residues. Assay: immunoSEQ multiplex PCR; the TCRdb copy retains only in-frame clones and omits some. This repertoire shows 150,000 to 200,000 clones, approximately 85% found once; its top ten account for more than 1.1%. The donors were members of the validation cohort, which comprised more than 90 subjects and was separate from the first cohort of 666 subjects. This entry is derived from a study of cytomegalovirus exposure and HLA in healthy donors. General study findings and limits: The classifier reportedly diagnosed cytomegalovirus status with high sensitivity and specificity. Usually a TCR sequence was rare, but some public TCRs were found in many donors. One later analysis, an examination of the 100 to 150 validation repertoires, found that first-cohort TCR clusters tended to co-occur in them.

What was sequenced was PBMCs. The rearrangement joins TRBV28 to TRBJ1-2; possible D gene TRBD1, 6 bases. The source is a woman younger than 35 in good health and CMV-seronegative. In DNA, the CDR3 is TGTGCCAGCAGTTTCTCTCTAGGGGGACACTATGGCTACACCTTC. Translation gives CASSFSLGGHYGYTF.